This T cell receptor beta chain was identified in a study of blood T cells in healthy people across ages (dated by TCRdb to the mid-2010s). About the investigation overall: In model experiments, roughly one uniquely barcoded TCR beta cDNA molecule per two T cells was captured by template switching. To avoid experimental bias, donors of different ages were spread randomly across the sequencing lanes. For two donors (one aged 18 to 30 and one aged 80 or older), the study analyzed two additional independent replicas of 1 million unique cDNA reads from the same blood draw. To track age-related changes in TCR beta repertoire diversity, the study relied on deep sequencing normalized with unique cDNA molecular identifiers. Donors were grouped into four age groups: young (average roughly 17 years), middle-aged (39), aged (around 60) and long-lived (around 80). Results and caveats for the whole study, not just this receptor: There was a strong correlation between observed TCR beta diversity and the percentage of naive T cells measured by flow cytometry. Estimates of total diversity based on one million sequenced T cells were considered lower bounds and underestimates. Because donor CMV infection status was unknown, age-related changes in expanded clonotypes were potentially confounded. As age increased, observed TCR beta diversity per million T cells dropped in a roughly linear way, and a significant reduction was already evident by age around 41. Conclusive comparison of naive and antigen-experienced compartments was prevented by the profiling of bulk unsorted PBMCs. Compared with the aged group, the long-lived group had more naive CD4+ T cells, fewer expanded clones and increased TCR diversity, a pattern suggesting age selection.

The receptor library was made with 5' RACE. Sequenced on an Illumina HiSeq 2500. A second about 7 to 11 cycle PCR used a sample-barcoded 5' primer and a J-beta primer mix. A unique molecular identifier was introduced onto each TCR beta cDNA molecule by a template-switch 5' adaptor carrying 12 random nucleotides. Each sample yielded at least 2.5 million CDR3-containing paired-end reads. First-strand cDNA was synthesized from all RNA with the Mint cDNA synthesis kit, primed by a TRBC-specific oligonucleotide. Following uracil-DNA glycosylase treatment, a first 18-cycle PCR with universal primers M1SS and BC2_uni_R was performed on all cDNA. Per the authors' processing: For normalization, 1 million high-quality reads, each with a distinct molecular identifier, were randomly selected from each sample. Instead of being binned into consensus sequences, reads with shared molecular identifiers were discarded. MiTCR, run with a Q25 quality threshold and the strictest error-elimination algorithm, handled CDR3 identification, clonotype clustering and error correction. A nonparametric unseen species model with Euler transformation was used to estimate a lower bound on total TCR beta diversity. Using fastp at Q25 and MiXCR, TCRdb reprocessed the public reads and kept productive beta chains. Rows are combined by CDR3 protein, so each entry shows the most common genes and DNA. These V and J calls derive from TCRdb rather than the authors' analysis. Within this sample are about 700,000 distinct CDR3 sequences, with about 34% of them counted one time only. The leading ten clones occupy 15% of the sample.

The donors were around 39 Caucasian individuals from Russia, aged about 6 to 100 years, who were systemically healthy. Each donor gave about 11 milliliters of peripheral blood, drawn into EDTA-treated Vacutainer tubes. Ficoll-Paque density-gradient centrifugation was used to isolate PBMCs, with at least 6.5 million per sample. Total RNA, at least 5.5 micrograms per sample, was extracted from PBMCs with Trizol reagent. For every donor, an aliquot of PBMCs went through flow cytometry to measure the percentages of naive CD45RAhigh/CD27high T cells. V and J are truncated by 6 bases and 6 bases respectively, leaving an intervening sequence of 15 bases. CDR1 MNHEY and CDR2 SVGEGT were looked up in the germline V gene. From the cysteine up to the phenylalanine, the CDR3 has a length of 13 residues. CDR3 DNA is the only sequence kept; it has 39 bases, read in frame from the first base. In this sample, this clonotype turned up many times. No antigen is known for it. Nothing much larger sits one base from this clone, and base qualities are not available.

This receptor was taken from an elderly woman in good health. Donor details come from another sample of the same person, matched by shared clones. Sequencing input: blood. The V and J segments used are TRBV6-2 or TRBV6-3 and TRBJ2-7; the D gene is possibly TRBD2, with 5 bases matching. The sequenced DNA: TGTGCCAGCAGACTCCTAGCTTTCGGCGAGCAGTACTTC. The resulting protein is CASRLLAFGEQYF.